This is a list of T cell receptor beta chains from one sample in a study of blood T cell repertoires in COVID-19. Sequencing was performed with immunoSEQ multiplex PCR; in TCRdb, only in-frame clones are kept and a portion is missing. The table has approximately 200,000 clones, around 83% seen once. Source material: peripheral blood. All receptors derive from a man aged 40-49 years with acute or convalescent COVID-19. Each CDR3 is given with its conserved first and last residue. D genes are given only for firm matches. Size values are once, few and many counts, or a class for expanded clones, and some rows have none.

16 TRBJ2-7 TRBV4-2 NA TRBD2 CASSQGVGGARYEQYF TGTGCCAGCAGCCAAGGGGTCGGGGGGGCCCGTTACGAGCAGTACTTC
13 TRBJ1-4 TRBV6-5 NA NA CASSPLGGEKLFF TGTGCCAGCAGTCCCCTGGGGGGGGAAAAACTGTTTTTT
16 TRBJ1-2 TRBV7-8 NA TRBD1 CASSFFAGGENYGYTF TGTGCCAGCAGCTTTTTTGCAGGGGGCGAGAACTATGGCTACACCTTC
14 TRBJ1-1 TRBV7-3 few NA CASSPSQNRAEAFF TGTGCCAGCAGCCCCTCACAGAACAGGGCTGAAGCTTTCTTT
15 TRBJ1-1 TRBV4-1 few NA CASSPGDGTDTEAFF TGCGCCAGCAGCCCGGGAGATGGGACCGACACTGAAGCTTTCTTT
13 TRBJ1-1 TRBV6-5 NA TRBD1 CATSGTVNTEAFF TGTGCCACCTCTGGGACAGTTAACACTGAAGCTTTCTTT
16 TRBJ2-3 TRBV11-1 NA TRBD2 CASSSRLAGSTDTQYF TGTGCCAGCAGCTCCAGACTAGCGGGAAGCACAGATACGCAGTATTTT
14 TRBJ2-3 TRBV11-2 NA TRBD1 CASRIDRGTDTQYF TGTGCCAGCAGAATTGACAGGGGGACAGATACGCAGTATTTT
15 TRBJ1-2 TRBV7-9 NA NA CASSDPLRTNYGYTF TGTGCCAGCAGCGATCCCTTGAGGACTAACTATGGCTACACCTTC
15 TRBJ2-7 TRBV2 NA TRBD2 CASRPNSGRSYEQYF TGTGCCAGCAGACCAAATAGCGGGCGCTCCTACGAGCAGTACTTC
15 TRBJ2-3 TRBV6-6 few TRBD2 CASSRLAGPGDTQYF TGTGCCAGCAGCCGACTAGCGGGGCCTGGAGATACGCAGTATTTT
14 TRBJ1-1 TRBV7-9 once NA CASSRQREDTEAFF TGTGCCAGCAGCCGACAGAGGGAGGACACTGAAGCTTTCTTT
16 TRBJ2-1 TRBV5-1 once TRBD2 CASSLLPSGGANEQFF TGCGCCAGCAGCCTGCTCCCTAGCGGGGGGGCGAATGAGCAGTTCTTC
10 TRBJ1-4 TRBV4-1 once NA CASYSEKLFF TGCGCCAGCTATAGTGAAAAACTGTTTTTT
15 TRBJ2-7 TRBV28 once TRBD1 CASSLDRGHSYEQYF TGTGCCAGCAGTCTGGACAGGGGCCACTCCTACGAGCAGTACTTC
17 TRBJ2-3 TRBV5-1 NA TRBD1 CASKTGTGDFMVDTQYF TGCGCCAGCAAGACCGGGACAGGGGATTTCATGGTAGATACGCAGTATTTT
13 TRBJ2-2 TRBV24-1 NA NA CATSDLHSGELFF TGTGCCACCAGTGATTTGCATTCCGGGGAGCTGTTTTTT
15 TRBJ2-5 TRBV7-2 NA TRBD1 CASSPWDRRQETQYF TGTGCCAGCAGCCCCTGGGACAGACGCCAAGAGACCCAGTACTTC
15 TRBJ2-7 TRBV4-1 NA NA CASSQDKQGSYEQYF TGCGCCAGCAGCCAAGATAAGCAGGGTTCCTACGAGCAGTACTTC
14 TRBJ1-2 TRBV27 NA NA CASSLSRVTYGYTF TGTGCCAGCAGTTTATCTCGGGTGACCTATGGCTACACCTTC
18 TRBJ2-1 TRBV24-1 NA TRBD1 CATSDPRTGGAGYNEQFF TGTGCCACCAGTGACCCCCGGACAGGGGGCGCGGGGTACAATGAGCAGTTCTTC
14 TRBJ1-1 TRBV18 NA TRBD1 CASSWTGEYTEAFF TGTGCCAGCTCCTGGACAGGGGAATACACTGAAGCTTTCTTT
14 TRBJ2-7 TRBV4-2 NA TRBD2 CASSQEGGWYEQYF TGTGCCAGCAGCCAAGAGGGGGGGTGGTACGAGCAGTACTTC
14 TRBJ2-3 TRBV10-1 NA NA CASSGRGRVDTQYF TGCGCCAGCAGCGGCAGGGGCAGGGTTGATACGCAGTATTTT
18 TRBJ2-5 TRBV24-1 once TRBD2 CATSAAPGKGLAEETQYF TGTGCCACCAGTGCCGCTCCGGGGAAGGGGCTAGCGGAAGAGACCCAGTACTTC
13 TRBJ1-4 TRBV2 NA NA CASTPRRNEKLFF TGTGCCAGCACCCCCCGGCGGAATGAAAAACTGTTTTTT
14 TRBJ2-7 TRBV30 once TRBD1 CAWSSGQGFYEQYF TGTGCCTGGAGTTCGGGACAGGGTTTCTACGAGCAGTACTTC
12 TRBJ1-2 TRBV12-3/TRBV12-4 NA NA CASSLESYGYTF TGTGCCAGCAGTTTGGAGTCCTATGGCTACACCTTC
15 TRBJ2-3 TRBV15 NA TRBD1 CAIGRGRMGSDTQYF TGTGCCATTGGTAGGGGGCGCATGGGTAGTGATACGCAGTATTTT
14 TRBJ2-3 TRBV12-5 NA TRBD2 CASGLAGVTDTQYF TGTGCTAGTGGTTTAGCGGGGGTCACAGATACGCAGTATTTT